A single sample is the source of the 26 T cell receptor beta chains below, sequenced in a study of blood T cell repertoires in COVID-19. Some clones are missing from TCRdb's copy, which holds only in-frame ones; the method was immunoSEQ multiplex PCR. The sample holds approximately 46,000 clones, more than 80% seen once. Sequencing was carried out using peripheral blood. Source of these receptors: a man aged 60 to 69 with acute or convalescent COVID-19.

The chain has TRBV12-1 and TRBJ1-5. TRBV12-1 is a pseudogene locus. The CDR3 is 13 amino acids. This CDR3 is CASSSLRGQPQHF. The CDR3 nucleotides are TGTGCCAGCAGCTCGTTACGCGGTCAGCCCCAGCATTTT.

The rearrangement uses TRBV7-2 and TRBJ2-7, with D maybe TRBD2 (6 bases). The CDR3 has 12 residues. Germline assignment: CDR1 SGHTA and CDR2 FQGNSA. V dropped 5 bases and J dropped 7 bases, with 12 bases sitting between them. The CDR3 protein is CASSLTGVEQYF. The CDR3 DNA reads TGTGCCAGCAGCCTTACGGGGGTTGAGCAGTACTTC. Using reference TRBV7-2 and TRBJ2-7 for the parts outside the CDR3, the full variable domain is GAGVSQSPSNKVTEKGKDVELRCDPISGHTALYWYRQSLGQGLEFLIYFQGNSAPDKSGLPSDRFSAERTGGSVSTLTIQRTQQEDSAVYLCASSLTGVEQYFGPGTRLTVT.

The V call is TRBV5-1, the J call TRBJ1-1, with a possible D match to TRBD1 (5 bases). The ends were cut back, 2 bases at V and 4 bases at J, with 9 bases in the middle. Germline values: CDR1 SGHRS, CDR2 YFSETQ. The CDR3 covers 13 residues. CDR3 nucleotides: TGCGCCAGCAGCTTTCAGGGATCCACTGAAGCTTTCTTT. Translation: CASSFQGSTEAFF. Full variable domain (remainder filled in from reference TRBV5-1 and TRBJ1-1): KAGVTQTPRYLIKTRGQQVTLSCSPISGHRSVSWYQQTPGQGLQFLFEYFSETQRNKGNFPGRFSGRQFSNSRSEMNVSTLELGDSALYLCASSFQGSTEAFFGQGTRLTVV.

The V call is TRBV3-1 (or the pseudogene TRBV3-2), the J call TRBJ2-3; perhaps TRBD2 as D (5 bases). CDR1 and CDR2 (germline): LGHDT, YNNKEL (reference sequence). Trimming stripped 2 bases from V and 4 bases from J, with 10 bases between. There are 14 residues in the CDR3. The CDR3 is CASSQLGAADTQYF. The DNA of the CDR3 is TGTGCCAGCAGCCAACTAGGAGCGGCAGATACGCAGTATTTT.

The gene calls are TRBV19 and TRBJ1-4; D gene ambiguous. Trimming removed 0 bases at V and 2 bases at J, with 7 bases between. Germline CDR1 reads LNHDA; CDR2 reads SQIVND (reference sequence). This CDR3 comprises 15 residues. The CDR3 spells CASSIDGRTNEKLFF. In DNA, the CDR3 is TGTGCCAGTAGTATAGATGGGAGGACTAATGAAAAACTGTTTTTT.

The chain has TRBV13 and TRBJ2-7; 12 positions agree with TRBD1. J lost 6 bases, V lost 4 bases, and 16 bases had no gene match. Germline V gives CDR1 PRHDT, CDR2 FYEKMQ (reference sequence). The CDR3 totals 18 residues. The CDR3 region has the DNA TGTGCCAGCAGCTCTACGAACGATTGGGACAGGGGGCTTGGCGAGCAGTACTTC. As protein: CASSSTNDWDRGLGEQYF.

The V and J genes are TRBV7-9 and TRBJ1-4; TRBD1 aligns across 8 bases. CDR3 size: 15 residues. The V gene end was trimmed by 6 bases and the J gene end by 6 bases; junction bases not matched to a gene: 9. Germline CDR1 SEHNR, CDR2 FQNEAQ (reference sequence). CDR3 DNA: TGTGCCAGCAGACCAGGACAGGGAGGCCATGAAAAACTGTTTTTT. The encoded protein is CASRPGQGGHEKLFF.

This chain uses TRBV3-1 (or the pseudogene TRBV3-2) with TRBJ2-7; D is ambiguous. The CDR3 has 13 amino acids. V gave up 0 bases and J gave up 6 bases, with 9 bases separating them. Germline-derived CDR1 and CDR2 are LGHDT and YNNKEL (reference sequence). The CDR3 sequence: CASSQDRVGEQYF. As DNA, the CDR3 is TGTGCCAGCAGCCAAGATCGGGTGGGCGAGCAGTACTTC.

The chain links TRBV30 to TRBJ2-1, with TRBD2 as a possible D gene (5 bases). Per germline, CDR1 GTSNPN and CDR2 SVGIG (reference sequence). The CDR3 totals 12 residues. V dropped 5 bases and J dropped 4 bases, with 9 bases sitting between them. The CDR3 is CAWDYHYNEQFF. The CDR3 DNA reads TGTGCCTGGGACTACCATTACAATGAGCAGTTCTTC. Full variable domain (outside the CDR3, taken from reference TRBV30 and TRBJ2-1): SQTIHQWPATLVQPVGSPLSLECTVEGTSNPNLYWYRQAAGRGLQLLFYSVGIGQISSEVPQNLSASRPQDRQFILSSKKLLLSDSGFYLCAWDYHYNEQFFGPGTRLTVL.

The rearrangement uses TRBV28 and TRBJ2-3, with D possibly TRBD1 on 6 matching bases. This CDR3 comprises 12 residues. CDR1 MDHEN and CDR2 SYDVKM come from the germline V gene. V lost 5 bases and J 7 bases, leaving 10 bases between the germline ends. In nucleotides, the CDR3 is TGTGCCAGCAGTATTACAGGGAATACGCAGTATTTT. Its translation is CASSITGNTQYF.

The rearrangement uses TRBV5-5 and TRBJ1-1, with TRBD1 as a possible D gene (6 bases). Germline CDR1 and CDR2: SGHKS and YYEKEE (reference sequence). The CDR3 consists of 13 residues. The V gene lost 4 bases and the J gene lost 4 bases, with 11 bases spanning the gap. CDR3 amino acids: CASSNLQGTEAFF. The CDR3 bases are TGTGCCAGCAGCAACCTACAGGGCACTGAAGCTTTCTTT.

The gene calls are TRBV27 and TRBJ2-3; 10 bases map to TRBD2. The CDR3 has 14 residues. The V gene end was trimmed by 7 bases and the J gene end by 2 bases; junction bases not matched to a gene: 3. Germline V gives CDR1 MNHEY, CDR2 SMNVEV (reference sequence). The CDR3 is CASKREGSTDTQYF. CDR3 coding DNA: TGTGCCAGCAAGCGGGAGGGGTCCACAGATACGCAGTATTTT.

The rearrangement links TRBV7-9 to TRBJ2-3; TRBD1 is a possible D gene (6 bases). This CDR3 has 14 amino acids. Germline CDR1 and CDR2: SEHNR and FQNEAQ (reference sequence). V dropped 1 base and J dropped 8 bases, with 13 bases sitting between them. The CDR3 spells CASSLGSQGSTQYF. The CDR3 DNA reads TGTGCCAGCAGCTTAGGGTCACAGGGTTCTACGCAGTATTTT.

The chain combines TRBV19 with TRBJ2-5; 7 bases map to TRBD1. The germline V gene encodes CDR1 LNHDA and CDR2 SQIVND (reference sequence). After removal of 7 bases from V and 4 bases from J, the junction contained 6 bases not matched to a gene. The CDR3 loop spans 13 amino acids. The CDR3 loop is CASKLRTGETQYF. For the CDR3, the DNA is TGTGCCAGTAAGCTTCGGACAGGAGAGACCCAGTACTTC.

The chain is built from TRBV28 and TRBJ1-4, with 7 bases aligning to TRBD1. The CDR3 sequence is 13 residues long. From germline, CDR1 is MDHEN and CDR2 SYDVKM. CDR3 DNA sequence: TGTGGAACTCATACACGGCAGGGGGGAGAACTGTTTTTT. Protein sequence: CGTHTRQGGELFF.

The V call is TRBV27, the J call TRBJ2-7, with 7 bases aligning to TRBD1. Trimming took 3 bases from V and 1 from J; bases not matched to a gene: 3. This CDR3 spans 14 amino acids. CDR1 is MNHEY, CDR2 SMNVEV, per germline (reference sequence). CDR3 DNA: TGTGCCAGCAGTTTCAGGGACAGTTCCTACGAGCAGTACTTC. Translating gives CASSFRDSSYEQYF.

The CDR3 bases are TGTGCCAGCAGCTTAAAGCCAGGGGGAACCCCGGGAGCCGAGCAGTTCTTC. Translation: CASSLKPGGTPGAEQFF. The V gene is TRBV7-3, the J gene TRBJ2-1; D is possibly TRBD1 (7 bases). The CDR3 covers 17 residues. Germline values: CDR1 SGHTA, CDR2 FQGTGA. The V end was cut by 1 base, the J end by 10 bases, with 23 bases between.

This clone was recorded only once. The gene calls are TRBV28 and TRBJ1-1, with D unclear. Looked up from germline, CDR1 is MDHEN and CDR2 is SYDVKM. V was shortened by 5 bases and J by 0 bases, with 4 bases between the two germline ends. This CDR3 region has 12 residues. The CDR3 sequence: CASSEVNTEAFF. The CDR3 nucleotides are TGTGCCAGCAGTGAGGTGAACACTGAAGCTTTCTTT. The full variable domain, completed using reference TRBV28 and TRBJ1-1, is DVKVTQSSRYLVKRTGEKVFLECVQDMDHENMFWYRQDPGLGLRLIYFSYDVKMKEKGDIPEGYSVSREKKERFSLILESASTNQTSMYLCASSEVNTEAFFGQGTRLTVV.

This chain joins TRBV11-3 and TRBJ2-1, with 10 positions matching TRBD1. This CDR3 is 16 amino acids long. Per the germline V gene, CDR1 is SGHNT and CDR2 is YENEEA. After removal of 5 bases from V and 7 bases from J, the junction contained 11 bases not matched to a gene. As DNA, the CDR3 is TGTGCCAGCAGCCTGATGCCGGGACAGGGGTTGAATGAGCAGTTCTTC. The encoded protein is CASSLMPGQGLNEQFF.

The rearrangement links TRBV30 to TRBJ2-5, with a weak D call TRBD2 (5 bases). Germline CDR1 is GTSNPN and CDR2 is SVGIG (reference sequence). CDR3 length: 14 amino acids. V was pared by 4 bases and J by 1 base, with 13 bases between. CDR3 nucleotides: TGTGCCTGGACGCCACTAGGGTCCCAAGAGACCCAGTACTTC. Amino acid sequence: CAWTPLGSQETQYF.

V is TRBV7-9 and J is TRBJ1-1; TRBD1 aligns across 10 bases. The V gene end was trimmed by 5 bases and the J gene end by 4 bases; junction bases not matched to a gene: 4. Germline CDR1 reads SEHNR; CDR2 reads FQNEAQ (reference sequence). The CDR3 is 14 amino acids. In DNA, the CDR3 is TGTGCCAGCAGCACGGACAGGGGGAGCACTGAAGCTTTCTTT. This encodes CASSTDRGSTEAFF.

The J gene is TRBJ2-7, the V gene TRBV28, with a possible D match to TRBD1 (6 bases). The V end was cut by 4 bases, the J end by 2 bases, with 6 bases between. There are 12 residues in the CDR3. Per germline, CDR1 MDHEN and CDR2 SYDVKM. The CDR3 reads CASSSGAYEQYF. CDR3 bases: TGTGCCAGCAGTTCAGGGGCCTACGAGCAGTACTTC.

The chain recombines TRBV30 with TRBJ2-5; D might be TRBD2 (6 bases). The ends were cut back, 5 bases at V and 7 bases at J, with 14 bases in the middle. The CDR3 is 12 amino acids. CDR1 and CDR2 from the germline V gene are GTSNPN and SVGIG (reference sequence). CDR3 sequence: CAWAGTAGTQYF. In DNA, the CDR3 is TGTGCCTGGGCCGGGACTGCCGGGACCCAGTACTTC. The complete variable domain, with remaining parts taken from reference TRBV30 and TRBJ2-5, reads SQTIHQWPATLVQPVGSPLSLECTVEGTSNPNLYWYRQAAGRGLQLLFYSVGIGQISSEVPQNLSASRPQDRQFILSSKKLLLSDSGFYLCAWAGTAGTQYFGPGTRLLVL.

V usage is TRBV10-2 and J usage is TRBJ1-3; D is perhaps TRBD1 (5 bases). Germline CDR1 is WSHSY and CDR2 is SAAADI. Trimming left V 5 bases short and J 4 bases short, with 12 bases between. The CDR3 spans 14 residues. The CDR3 DNA reads as TGCGCCAGCAGTAGGGGCCTCGACGGAAACACCATATATTTT. Translation gives CASSRGLDGNTIYF.

The rearrangement joins TRBV27 to TRBJ1-1, with D perhaps matching TRBD1 (5 bases). Per germline, CDR1 MNHEY and CDR2 SMNVEV (reference sequence). The V gene lost 6 bases and the J gene lost 2 bases, with 16 bases spanning the gap. This CDR3 region has 15 residues. CDR3: CASRSGRGVNTEAFF. The CDR3 DNA reads TGTGCCAGCAGATCGGGTCGGGGGGTTAACACTGAAGCTTTCTTT.

The chain uses TRBV28 and TRBJ1-6; D remains ambiguous. Germline CDR1 reads MDHEN; CDR2 reads SYDVKM. The germline V and J ends were trimmed by 7 bases and 8 bases, with 9 bases remaining between them. The CDR3 length is 12 residues. CDR3 protein: CASTHRDSPLHF. The CDR3 coding sequence is TGTGCCAGCACCCATCGGGATTCACCCCTCCACTTT.